This T cell receptor beta chain was identified during a study of T cell responses to AZD1222 COVID-19 vaccine. Study outcomes and limitations: Close to half of all spike-specific TCRs reportedly target regions of the variants that are unmutated.

Clones were sequenced by immunoSEQ multiplex PCR, and TCRdb holds only the in-frame ones, with some missing. Here the sample spans 150,000 to 200,000 clones, around 86% being singletons. Germline assignment: CDR1 MNHEY and CDR2 SVGEGT. This CDR3 has 16 amino acids. The J segment lost 7 bases and the V segment lost 4 bases, leaving 11 bases of the junction unmatched. To note about this clone: Its antigen is not identified.

The sequence was obtained from an adult in good health. The rearrangement links TRBV6-2 or TRBV6-3 to TRBJ2-7, with 12 bases identical to TRBD1. Specimen: peripheral blood, collected on day 0 of MenACWY control vaccination. Here the CDR3 reads CASSSTPGQGAREQYF. The CDR3 DNA reads as TGTGCCAGCAGTTCCACACCGGGACAGGGGGCGAGGGAGCAGTACTTC.